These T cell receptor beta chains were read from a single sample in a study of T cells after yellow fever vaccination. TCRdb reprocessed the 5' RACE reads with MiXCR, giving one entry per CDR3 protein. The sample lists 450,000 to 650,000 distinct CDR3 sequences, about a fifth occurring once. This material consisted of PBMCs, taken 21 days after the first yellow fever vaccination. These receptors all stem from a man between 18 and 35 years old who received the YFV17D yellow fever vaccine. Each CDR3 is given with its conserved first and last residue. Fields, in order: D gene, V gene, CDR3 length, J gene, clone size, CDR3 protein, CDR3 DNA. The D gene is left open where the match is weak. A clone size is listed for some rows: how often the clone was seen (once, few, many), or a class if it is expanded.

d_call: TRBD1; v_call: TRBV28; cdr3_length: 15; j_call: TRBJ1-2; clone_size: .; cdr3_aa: CASSLSTGANYGYTF; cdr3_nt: TGTGCCAGCAGTTTATCTACAGGGGCGAACTATGGCTACACCTTC
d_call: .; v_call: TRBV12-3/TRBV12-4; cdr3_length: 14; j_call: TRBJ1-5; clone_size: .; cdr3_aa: CASSAQGTYQPQHF; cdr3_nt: TGTGCCAGCAGTGCACAGGGAACCTATCAGCCCCAGCATTTT
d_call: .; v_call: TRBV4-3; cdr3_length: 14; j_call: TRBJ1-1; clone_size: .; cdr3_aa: CASSQDYWVTEAFF; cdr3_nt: TGCGCCAGCAGCCAAGATTATTGGGTTACTGAAGCTTTCTTT
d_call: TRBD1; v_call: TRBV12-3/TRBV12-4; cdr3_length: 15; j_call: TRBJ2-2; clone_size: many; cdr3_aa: CASSLPDRVPGELFF; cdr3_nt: TGTGCCAGCAGCCTCCCTGACAGGGTCCCCGGGGAGCTGTTTTTT
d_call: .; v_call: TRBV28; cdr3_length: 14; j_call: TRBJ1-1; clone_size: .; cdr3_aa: CASSLRRVVTEAFF; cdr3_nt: TGTGCCAGCAGTTTACGGCGGGTGGTGACTGAAGCTTTCTTT
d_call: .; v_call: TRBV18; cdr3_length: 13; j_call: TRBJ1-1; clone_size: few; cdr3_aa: CASRDKSNTEAFF; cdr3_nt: TGTGCCAGCCGGGACAAGTCTAACACTGAAGCTTTCTTT
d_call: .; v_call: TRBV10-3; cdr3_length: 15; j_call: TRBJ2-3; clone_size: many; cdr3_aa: CAISPPGDEKDTQYF; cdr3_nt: TGTGCCATCAGCCCTCCGGGAGACGAGAAAGATACGCAGTATTTT
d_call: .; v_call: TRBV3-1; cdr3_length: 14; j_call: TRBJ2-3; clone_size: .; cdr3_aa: CASSHLRSTDTQYF; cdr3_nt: TGTGCCAGCAGCCATCTCCGCAGCACAGATACGCAGTATTTT
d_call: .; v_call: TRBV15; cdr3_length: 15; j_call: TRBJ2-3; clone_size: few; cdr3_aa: CATSRGQPSTDTQYF; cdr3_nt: TGTGCCACCAGCAGGGGACAACCTAGCACAGATACGCAGTATTTT
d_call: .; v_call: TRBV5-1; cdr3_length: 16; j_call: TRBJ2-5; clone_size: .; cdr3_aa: CASSSTTGKGWETQYF; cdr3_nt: TGCGCCAGCAGCTCGACGACGGGGAAGGGGTGGGAGACCCAGTACTTC
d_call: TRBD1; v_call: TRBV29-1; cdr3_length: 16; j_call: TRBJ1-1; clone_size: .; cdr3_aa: CSVLFGTGALGPEAFF; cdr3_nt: TGCAGCGTCCTATTCGGGACAGGGGCTCTGGGACCTGAAGCTTTCTTT
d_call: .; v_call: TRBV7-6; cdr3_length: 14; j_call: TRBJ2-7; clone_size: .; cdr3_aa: CASSSGPLSYEQYF; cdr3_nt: TGTGCCAGCAGCTCGGGACCGCTCTCCTACGAGCAGTACTTC
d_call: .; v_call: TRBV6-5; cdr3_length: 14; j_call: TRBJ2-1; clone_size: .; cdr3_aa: CASSYSRVLNEQFF; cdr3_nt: TGTGCCAGCAGTTACTCGAGGGTGCTCAATGAGCAGTTCTTC
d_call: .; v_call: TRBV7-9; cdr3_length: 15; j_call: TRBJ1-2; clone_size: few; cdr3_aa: CASSLAGALFYGYTF; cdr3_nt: TGTGCCAGCAGCTTAGCAGGAGCTTTATTTTATGGCTACACCTTC
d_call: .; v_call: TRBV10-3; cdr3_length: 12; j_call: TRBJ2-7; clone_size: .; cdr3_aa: CAIPREIYEQYF; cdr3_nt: TGTGCCATCCCCAGGGAAATCTACGAGCAGTACTTC
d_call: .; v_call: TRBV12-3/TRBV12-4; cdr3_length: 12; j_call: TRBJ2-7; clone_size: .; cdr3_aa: CASSPRVDEQYF; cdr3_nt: TGTGCCAGCAGTCCCAGGGTGGACGAGCAGTACTTC
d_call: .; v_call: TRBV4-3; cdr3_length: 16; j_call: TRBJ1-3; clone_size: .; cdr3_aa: CASSQDSRGSGNTIYF; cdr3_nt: TGCGCCAGCAGCCAAGATTCTAGGGGCTCTGGAAACACCATATATTTT
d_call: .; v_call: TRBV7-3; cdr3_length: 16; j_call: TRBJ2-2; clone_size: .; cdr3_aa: CASSPGRGAYTGELFF; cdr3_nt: TGTGCCAGCAGCCCCGGTCGGGGGGCCTATACCGGGGAGCTGTTTTTT
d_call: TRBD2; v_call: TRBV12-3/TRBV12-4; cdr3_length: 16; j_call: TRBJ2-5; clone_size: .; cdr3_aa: CASSLNPGGGVETQYF; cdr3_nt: TGTGCCAGCAGTTTAAACCCGGGGGGGGGAGTAGAGACCCAGTACTTC
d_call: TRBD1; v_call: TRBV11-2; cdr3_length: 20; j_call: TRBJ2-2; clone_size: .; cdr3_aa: CASSHYHRDRGLFDTGELFF; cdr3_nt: TGTGCCAGCAGCCATTATCACCGGGACAGGGGGCTGTTCGACACCGGGGAGCTGTTTTTT
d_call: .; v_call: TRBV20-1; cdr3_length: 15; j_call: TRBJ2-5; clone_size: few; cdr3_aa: CSARDDRTRQETQYF; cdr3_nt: TGCAGTGCTAGAGATGACAGGACTAGACAAGAGACCCAGTACTTC
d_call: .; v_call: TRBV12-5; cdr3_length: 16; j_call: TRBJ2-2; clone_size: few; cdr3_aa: CASGKNREVNTGELFF; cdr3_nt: TGTGCTAGTGGTAAAAACAGGGAAGTTAACACCGGGGAGCTGTTTTTT
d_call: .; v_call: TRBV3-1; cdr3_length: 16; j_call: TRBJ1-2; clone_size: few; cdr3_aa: CASSQDGAVAYYGYTF; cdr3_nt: TGTGCCAGCAGCCAAGATGGAGCCGTAGCTTACTATGGCTACACCTTC
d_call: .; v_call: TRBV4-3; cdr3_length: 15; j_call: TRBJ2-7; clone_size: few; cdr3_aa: CASSPRGTEPYEQYF; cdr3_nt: TGCGCCAGCAGCCCCCGGGGGACGGAACCTTACGAGCAGTACTTC
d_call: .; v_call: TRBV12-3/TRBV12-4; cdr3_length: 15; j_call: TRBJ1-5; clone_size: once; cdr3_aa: CASSAGTRVERPQHF; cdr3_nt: TGTGCCAGCAGCGCCGGGACACGGGTGGAGAGACCCCAGCATTTT
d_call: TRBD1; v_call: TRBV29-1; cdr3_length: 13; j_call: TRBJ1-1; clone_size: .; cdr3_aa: CSVDWDRPYEAFF; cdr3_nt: TGCAGCGTGGATTGGGACAGGCCCTACGAAGCTTTCTTT
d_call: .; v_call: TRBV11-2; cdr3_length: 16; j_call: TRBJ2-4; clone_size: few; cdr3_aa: CASSLFRANNKNIQYF; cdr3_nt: TGTGCCAGCAGCTTATTCCGGGCAAACAATAAAAACATTCAGTACTTC
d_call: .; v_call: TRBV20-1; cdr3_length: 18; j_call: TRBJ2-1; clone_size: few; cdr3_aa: CSAGDHVKGPSSYNEQFF; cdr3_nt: TGCAGTGCTGGGGACCACGTTAAGGGACCTAGCTCCTACAATGAGCAGTTCTTC
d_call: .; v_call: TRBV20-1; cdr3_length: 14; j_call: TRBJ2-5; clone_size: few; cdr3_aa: CSVHRLLSEETQYF; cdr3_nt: TGCAGTGTTCACAGGCTCCTTTCTGAAGAGACCCAGTACTTC
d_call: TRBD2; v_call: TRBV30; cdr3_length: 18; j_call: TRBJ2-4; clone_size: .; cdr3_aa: CAWSPTSGGAFDKNIQYF; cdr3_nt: TGTGCCTGGAGTCCGACTAGCGGGGGGGCCTTTGACAAAAACATTCAGTACTTC
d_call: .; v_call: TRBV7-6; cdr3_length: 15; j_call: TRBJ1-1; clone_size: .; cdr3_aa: CASSLGPGGNTEAFF; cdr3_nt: TGTGCCAGCAGTCTCGGTCCGGGGGGCAACACTGAAGCTTTCTTT
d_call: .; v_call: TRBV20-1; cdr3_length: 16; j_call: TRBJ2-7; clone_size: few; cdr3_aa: CSARRIRAPLSYEQYF; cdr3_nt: TGCAGTGCTAGGAGGATTCGCGCTCCACTCTCCTACGAGCAGTACTTC
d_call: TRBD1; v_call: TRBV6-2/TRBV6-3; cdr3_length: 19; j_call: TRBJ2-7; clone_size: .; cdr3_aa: CASSYLSTLRTGIPYEQYF; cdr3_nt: TGTGCCAGCAGTTACTTGTCCACCCTTAGGACAGGGATACCCTACGAGCAGTACTTC
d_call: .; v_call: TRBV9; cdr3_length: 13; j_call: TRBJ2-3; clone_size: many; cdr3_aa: CASSVAGTDTQYF; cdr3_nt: TGTGCCAGCAGCGTCGCGGGAACAGATACGCAGTATTTT
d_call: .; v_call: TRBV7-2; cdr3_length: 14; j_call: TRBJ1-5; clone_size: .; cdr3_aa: CASSLGPRSQPQHF; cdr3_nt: TGTGCCAGCAGCTTAGGTCCCAGGTCGCAGCCCCAGCATTTT
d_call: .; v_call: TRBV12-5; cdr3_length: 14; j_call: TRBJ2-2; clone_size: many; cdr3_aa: CASGPGAMTGELFF; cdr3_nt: TGTGCTAGTGGTCCCGGGGCTATGACCGGGGAGCTGTTTTTT
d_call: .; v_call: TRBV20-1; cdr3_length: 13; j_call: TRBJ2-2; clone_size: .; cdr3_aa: CSARQENTGELFF; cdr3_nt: TGCAGTGCTAGACAGGAGAACACCGGGGAGCTGTTTTTT
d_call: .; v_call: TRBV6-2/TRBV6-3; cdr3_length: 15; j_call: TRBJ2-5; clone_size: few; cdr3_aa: CASSLGHSGQETQYF; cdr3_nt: TGTGCCAGCAGTTTGGGACACAGCGGCCAAGAGACCCAGTACTTC
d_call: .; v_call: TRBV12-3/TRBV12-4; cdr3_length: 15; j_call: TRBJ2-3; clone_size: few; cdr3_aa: CASSLGFGGSDTQYF; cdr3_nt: TGTGCCAGCAGTTTAGGGTTCGGAGGCTCAGATACGCAGTATTTT
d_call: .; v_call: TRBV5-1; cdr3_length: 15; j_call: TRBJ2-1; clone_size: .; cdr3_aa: CASSPGWSGEDEQFF; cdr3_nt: TGCGCCAGCAGCCCAGGGTGGTCGGGGGAGGATGAGCAGTTCTTC
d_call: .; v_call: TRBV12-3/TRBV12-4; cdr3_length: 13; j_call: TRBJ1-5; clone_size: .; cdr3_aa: CASRLSSNQPQHF; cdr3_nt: TGTGCCAGCAGACTATCGAGCAATCAGCCCCAGCATTTT
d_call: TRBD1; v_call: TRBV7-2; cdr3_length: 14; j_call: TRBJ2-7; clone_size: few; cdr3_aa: CASSFSGTGDEQYF; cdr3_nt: TGTGCCAGCAGCTTCTCCGGGACAGGGGACGAGCAGTACTTC
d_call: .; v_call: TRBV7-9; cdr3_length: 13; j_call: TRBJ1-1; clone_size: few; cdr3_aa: CASSVDWGTEAFF; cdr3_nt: TGTGCCAGCAGCGTAGATTGGGGCACTGAAGCTTTCTTT
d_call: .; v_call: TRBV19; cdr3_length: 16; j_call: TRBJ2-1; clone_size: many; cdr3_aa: CASSIFQVGSYNEQFF; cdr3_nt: TGTGCCAGTAGTATTTTCCAGGTCGGCTCCTACAATGAGCAGTTCTTC
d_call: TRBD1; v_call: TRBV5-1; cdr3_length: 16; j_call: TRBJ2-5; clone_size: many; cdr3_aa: CASRRRTGEYQETQYF; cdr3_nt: TGCGCCAGCAGAAGACGGACAGGGGAGTACCAAGAGACCCAGTACTTC
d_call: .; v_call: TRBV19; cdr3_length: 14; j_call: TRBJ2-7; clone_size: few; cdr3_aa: CASSMSAGLGEQYF; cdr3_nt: TGTGCCAGTAGTATGTCCGCAGGGCTGGGAGAGCAGTACTTC
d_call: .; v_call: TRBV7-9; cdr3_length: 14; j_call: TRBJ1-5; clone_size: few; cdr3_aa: CASSPYGGDQPQHF; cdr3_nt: TGTGCCAGCAGCCCATACGGGGGGGATCAGCCCCAGCATTTT
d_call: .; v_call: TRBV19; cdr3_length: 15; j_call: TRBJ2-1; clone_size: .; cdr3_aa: CASNTGAWEMNEQFF; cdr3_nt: TGTGCCAGTAATACAGGAGCCTGGGAGATGAATGAGCAGTTCTTC
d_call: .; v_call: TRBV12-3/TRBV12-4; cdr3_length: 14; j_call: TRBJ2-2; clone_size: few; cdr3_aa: CAIPAHPNTGELFF; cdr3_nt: TGTGCCATCCCGGCCCACCCGAACACCGGGGAGCTGTTTTTT
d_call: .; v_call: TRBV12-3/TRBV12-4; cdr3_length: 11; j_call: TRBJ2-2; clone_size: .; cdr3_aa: CASINTGELFF; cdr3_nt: TGTGCCAGCATAAACACCGGGGAGCTGTTTTTT
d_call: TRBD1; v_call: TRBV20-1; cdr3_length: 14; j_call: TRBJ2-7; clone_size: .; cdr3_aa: CSATWDRGASEQYF; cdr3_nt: TGCAGTGCTACTTGGGACAGGGGAGCCTCCGAGCAGTACTTC
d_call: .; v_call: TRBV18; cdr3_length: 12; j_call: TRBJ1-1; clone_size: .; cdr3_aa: CASSPVMAEAFF; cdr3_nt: TGTGCCAGCTCACCAGTGATGGCTGAAGCTTTCTTT
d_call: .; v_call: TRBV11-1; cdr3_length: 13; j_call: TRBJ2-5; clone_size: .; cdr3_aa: CASSPGITETQYF; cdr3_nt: TGTGCCAGCAGCCCCGGAATAACAGAGACCCAGTACTTC